This T cell receptor beta chain originates from a study of T-cell reconstitution after alpha-beta-depleted transplantation in children (dated by TCRdb to the mid-2010s). General notes on the study: T-cell immune reconstitution after TCRalphabeta/CD19-depleted allogeneic hematopoietic cell transplantation in children was quantitatively tracked in the study by means of TCR repertoire profiling. Results the study describes overall, beyond this receptor: In some patients, the high TCRbeta diversity seen at day 60 was put down to recipient T cells and intrathymic progenitors that had survived conditioning. Over the following months the frequencies of hyperexpanded clones went down, and after one year T-cell counts and TCRbeta diversity were mostly credited to newly produced T cells. The apparently early alphabetaT-cell count recovery about two months after transplant was reportedly dependent on only several hundred rapidly expanded clones derived from non-depleted graft cells.

To prepare the library, PCR was applied. The sample was run on an Illumina HiSeq 2500. TCR libraries were prepared with molecular barcoding, using unique molecular identifiers to normalize TCRbeta repertoire quantification. TCRdb reanalyzed the raw reads on its own, using fastp at Q25 for trimming and MiXCR for clone calling, and kept in-frame beta chains. Every entry covers one CDR3 protein and lists the most common genes and DNA from its rows. Across this sample there are 400,000 to 450,000 distinct CDR3 sequences, with around 46% seen only once. The ten largest clones add up to roughly a quarter of the sample. Regarding this clonotype: It lacks a known antigen. One base away there is no much larger clone; base qualities are not given.

The CDR3, cysteine through phenylalanine, is 14 amino acids long. Here the CDR3 DNA is all that survives: 42 bases in frame from base 1. The germline V gene (reference sequence) supplies CDR1 DFQATT and CDR2 SNEGSKA. V is clipped by 3 bases and J by 1 base, and the sequence between their germline boundaries is 9 bases long. The treatment or condition label here, explained by the study, means: allogeneic hematopoietic cell transplantation with graft depleted of TCRalphabeta T cells and CD19 B cells. The transplant recipients were children given TCRalphabeta/CD19-depleted allogeneic hematopoietic cell grafts.

This receptor chain uses TRBV20-1 and TRBJ2-2, and the D gene may be TRBD2, 5 bases matching. This receptor was taken from a girl aged 2 to 9 with aplastic anemia, due to receive a stem cell transplant. This material consisted of PBMCs, taken before TCRalphabeta/CD19-depleted stem cell transplant. The nucleotide sequence reads as follows: TGCAGTGCTAGGGGGAGCGGGAACACCGGGGAGCTGTTTTTT. Translated, this is CSARGSGNTGELFF.